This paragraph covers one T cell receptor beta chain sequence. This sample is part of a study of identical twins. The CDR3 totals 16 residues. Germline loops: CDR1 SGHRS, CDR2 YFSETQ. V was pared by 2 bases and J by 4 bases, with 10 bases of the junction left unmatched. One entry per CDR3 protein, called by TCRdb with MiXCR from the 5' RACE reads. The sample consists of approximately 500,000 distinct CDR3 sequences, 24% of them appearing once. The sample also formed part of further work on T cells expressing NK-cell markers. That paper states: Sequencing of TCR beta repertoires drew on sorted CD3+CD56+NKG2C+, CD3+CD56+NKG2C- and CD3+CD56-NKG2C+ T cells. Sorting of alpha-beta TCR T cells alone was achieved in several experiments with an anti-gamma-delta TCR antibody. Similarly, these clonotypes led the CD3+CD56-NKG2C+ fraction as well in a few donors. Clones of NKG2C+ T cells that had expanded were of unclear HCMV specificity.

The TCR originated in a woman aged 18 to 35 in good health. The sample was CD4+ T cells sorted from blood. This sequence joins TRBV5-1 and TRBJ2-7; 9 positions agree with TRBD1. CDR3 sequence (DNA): TGCGCCAGCAGCTTAACTTTGGGGACAGGGCTATACGAGCAGTACTTC. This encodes CASSLTLGTGLYEQYF.